A single sample gave rise to the 4 T cell receptor beta chains below, sequenced in a study of T-cell reconstitution after alpha-beta-depleted transplantation in children. TCRbeta library construction was performed incorporating unique molecular identifiers. TCRdb used MiXCR to reprocess the PCR reads, holding one entry per CDR3 protein. The table has 800,000 to 1,000,000 distinct CDR3 sequences, roughly 29% seen once; the top ten hold more than 25%. Sequences were derived from PBMCs, mostly from graft donor cells, sampled 360 days after TCRalphabeta/CD19-depleted stem cell transplant. The receptor source for this set is a boy younger than two who had a stem cell transplant for SCID, so the T cells may come from the graft donor.

This chain links TRBV6-5 with TRBJ2-7; D is possibly TRBD1 or TRBD2 (6 bases each). The CDR3 is made up of 13 amino acids. Germline V gene lookup returns CDR1 MNHEY and CDR2 SVGAGI. The ends were cut back, 4 bases at V and 1 base at J, with 8 bases in the middle. The CDR3 DNA reads TGTGCCAGCAGTTGGGGGGCTTCCTACGAGCAGTACTTC. Translation gives CASSWGASYEQYF.

The rearrangement joins TRBV5-1 to TRBJ2-5; D is undetermined. V lost 6 bases and J 4 bases, leaving 16 bases between the germline ends. CDR3 length: 14 amino acids. Germline-derived CDR1 and CDR2 are SGHRS and YFSETQ. CDR3 DNA: TGCGCCAGCACCCCGCGCAGCCACCTAGAGACCCAGTACTTC. Translated, it gives CASTPRSHLETQYF.

This chain links TRBV5-6 with TRBJ2-3; D unclear. The CDR3 is 15 amino acids. CDR1 is SGHDT and CDR2 is YYEEEE in the germline V gene. Trimming removed 2 bases at V and 0 bases at J, with 10 bases between. This chain's CDR3 is CASSFSPRSTDTQYF. CDR3 nucleotides: TGTGCCAGCAGCTTCTCCCCTCGTAGCACAGATACGCAGTATTTT. Complete variable domain (other parts from reference TRBV5-6 and TRBJ2-3): DAGVTQSPTHLIKTRGQQVTLRCSPKSGHDTVSWYQQALGQGPQFIFQYYEEEERQRGNFPDRFSGHQFPNYSSELNVNALLLGDSALYLCASSFSPRSTDTQYFGPGTRLTVL.

The chain is built from TRBV6-2 or TRBV6-3 and TRBJ2-3; 9 bases agree with TRBD2. Germline V lookup: CDR1 MNHEY, CDR2 SVGEGT. Trimming cost V 4 bases and J 2 bases; bases outside gene matches: 19. The CDR3 spans 20 residues. The CDR3 nucleotides read TGTGCCAGCAGTTCCTCGAGGAGCGGGGGGCGTTTGGACTACACAGATACGCAGTATTTT. It codes for CASSSSRSGGRLDYTDTQYF.